The 32 T cell receptor beta chains given below trace back to one sample, sequenced in a study of blood T cell repertoires in COVID-19. The assay was immunoSEQ multiplex PCR, and TCRdb's table has in-frame clones only and misses some. Of about 200,000 clones in the sample, around 88% were seen once. The sequencing sample was made of PBMCs or T cells enriched from blood (not recorded which). These receptor sequences come from a man aged 35-49 years with acute COVID-19.

This chain links TRBV28 with TRBJ2-1; tentatively, D is TRBD1 (6 bases). The CDR3 covers 19 residues. CDR1 and CDR2 (germline): MDHEN, SYDVKM. V lost 5 bases and J 0 bases, leaving 23 bases between the germline ends. CDR3 protein: CASSPLPAGDMGSYNEQFF. CDR3 sequence (DNA): TGTGCCAGCAGTCCCCTCCCGGCAGGGGACATGGGCTCCTACAATGAGCAGTTCTTC.

This clone was seen just once. V is TRBV3-1 (or the pseudogene TRBV3-2) and J is TRBJ2-1, with 10 positions matching TRBD2. The CDR3 loop spans 15 amino acids. Germline V gene lookup returns CDR1 LGHDT and CDR2 YNNKEL (reference sequence). Trimming at V came to 2 bases and at J to 7 bases, leaving 5 bases not matched to a gene. DNA for the CDR3: TGTGCCAGCAGCCAAACCGGGACTAGCGCGAATGAGCAGTTCTTC. It encodes CASSQTGTSANEQFF.

The chain carries TRBV4-2 and TRBJ2-7; TRBD2 matches at 12 bases. Germline CDR1 is LGHNA and CDR2 is YNFKEQ. The CDR3 is 15 residues long. The J segment lost 6 bases and the V segment lost 0 bases, leaving 3 bases of the junction unmatched. The DNA for the CDR3 is TGTGCCAGCAGCCAAGAACTAGCGGGAGGTTCCGAGCAGTACTTC. As protein: CASSQELAGGSEQYF.

The chain joins TRBV3-1 (or the pseudogene TRBV3-2) to TRBJ2-2, with D hard to call. CDR1 is LGHDT and CDR2 is YNNKEL in the germline V gene (reference sequence). CDR3 length equals 15 residues. Trimming shortened V by 5 bases and J by 6 bases, and 16 bases separated the two germline ends. The CDR3 sequence: CASSGGESWAGELFF. In DNA form, the CDR3 reads TGTGCCAGCAGCGGCGGTGAATCGTGGGCCGGGGAGCTGTTTTTT.

The chain has TRBV7-2 and TRBJ1-5; TRBD1 agrees at 7 bases. The CDR3 has 14 amino acids. Germline loops: CDR1 SGHTA, CDR2 FQGNSA. With V trimmed by 5 bases and J by 7 bases, 8 bases remained unmatched. Here the CDR3 DNA reads TGTGCCAGCAGCCCCGACAGGGCAAGCCAGCCCCAGCATTTT. It is translated as CASSPDRASQPQHF.

The chain uses TRBV7-9 and TRBJ1-4, with 8 bases aligning to TRBD1. CDR1 is SEHNR, CDR2 FQNEAQ, per germline (reference sequence). The V segment lost 1 base and the J segment 8 bases; nucleotides outside the gene matches: 6. There are 15 residues in the CDR3. In DNA form, the CDR3 reads TGTGCCAGCAGCTTAGGGTCCAGGGGGCTGGAAAAACTGTTTTTT. This gives the protein CASSLGSRGLEKLFF.

This chain connects TRBV28 to TRBJ2-5; D is unresolved. CDR3 length: 14 residues. In germline, CDR1 is MDHEN, CDR2 SYDVKM. With 6 bases removed from V and 1 base from J, the gap between germline ends came to 12 bases. CDR3 sequence: CASSPRPPQETQYF. For the CDR3, the DNA is TGTGCCAGCAGCCCTAGGCCCCCCCAAGAGACCCAGTACTTC.

The chain employs TRBV28 and TRBJ2-7; D unresolved. Germline lookup yields CDR1 MDHEN and CDR2 SYDVKM. Trimming took off 2 bases at V and 1 base at J, with 12 bases between the two ends. The CDR3 is 15 amino acids. The CDR3 coding sequence is TGTGCCAGCAGTTTAGCGGCAGTTTTTTCCTACGAGCAGTACTTC. Its translation is CASSLAAVFSYEQYF.

In this sample, this clone turned up a few times. The V gene is TRBV20-1, the J gene TRBJ2-1; 7 bases match TRBD1. The CDR3 runs 14 residues. CDR1 is DFQATT and CDR2 is SNEGSKA in the germline V gene (reference sequence). V was clipped by 6 bases and J by 5 bases; unmatched bases: 10. The CDR3 bases are TGCAGTGCCAGTTTTCCGGGACAGAACAATGAGCAGTTCTTC. Amino acid sequence: CSASFPGQNNEQFF.

V usage is TRBV19 and J usage is TRBJ1-5; possible D gene TRBD1, 5 bases. Germline CDR1 is LNHDA and CDR2 is SQIVND (reference sequence). V was clipped by 7 bases and J by 0 bases, with 13 bases between them. This CDR3 is built from 15 residues. CDR3 residues: CASNPSGGSNQPQHF. CDR3 DNA sequence: TGTGCCAGTAACCCCTCGGGGGGTAGCAATCAGCCCCAGCATTTT.

J is TRBJ2-1 and V is TRBV5-4; D is possibly TRBD2 (5 bases). The CDR3 is made up of 12 amino acids. Trimming pared 0 bases from V and 10 bases from J, leaving 8 bases between. Germline V gene lookup returns CDR1 SGHNT and CDR2 YYREEE (reference sequence). DNA for the CDR3: TGTGCCAGCAGCTTGGAACCGGGAGAGCAGTTCTTC. This gives the protein CASSLEPGEQFF.

V and J are TRBV27 and TRBJ2-2; 12 nucleotides line up with TRBD1. The CDR3 extends over 17 amino acids. V lost 7 bases, J lost 7 bases, and 13 bases stayed unmatched. Germline assignment: CDR1 MNHEY and CDR2 SMNVEV (reference sequence). CDR3 nucleotide sequence: TGTGCCAGCACTCCCTGGGACAGGGGGCGCGGAGGCGGGGAGCTGTTTTTT. Amino acid sequence: CASTPWDRGRGGGELFF.

The count of this clone is one. This chain connects TRBV10-1 to TRBJ2-2, with TRBD2 as a possible D gene (5 bases). The CDR3 length is 15 residues. Germline CDR1 is WNHNN and CDR2 is SYGVQD (reference sequence). Trimming left V 5 bases short and J 5 bases short, with 15 bases between. For the CDR3, the DNA is TGCGCCAGCAGTCCTTTCGGGATAGCGACCGGGGAGCTGTTTTTT. It codes for CASSPFGIATGELFF.

The J gene is TRBJ1-1, the V gene TRBV7-2; TRBD1 might be the D (6 bases). The germline CDR1 and CDR2 sequences are SGHTA and FQGNSA. Trimming cost V 5 bases and J 5 bases, with 15 bases left between them. This CDR3 spans 14 amino acids. The CDR3 reads CASSLTGVETEAFF. The CDR3 DNA reads TGTGCCAGCAGCCTGACAGGTGTGGAGACTGAAGCTTTCTTT.

The chain has TRBV6-6 and TRBJ1-1; the D gene is possibly TRBD1 (6 bases). This CDR3 is built from 10 residues. Trimming stripped 5 bases from V and 8 bases from J, with 6 bases between. Germline lookup yields CDR1 MNHNY and CDR2 SVGAGI (reference sequence). CDR3 residues: CASSGQEAFF. CDR3 DNA: TGTGCCAGCAGTGGACAGGAAGCTTTCTTT.

This clone came up a few times. The CDR3, as DNA: TGTGCCACCTTAACAGGGAGACCCAGGAATGAGCAGTTCTTC. This translates into CATLTGRPRNEQFF. This rearrangement joins TRBV28 to TRBJ2-1; TRBD1 might be the D (6 bases). Trimming stripped 10 bases from V and 7 bases from J, with 20 bases between. The CDR3 extends over 14 amino acids. Per the germline V gene, CDR1 is MDHEN and CDR2 is SYDVKM.

The chain is built from TRBV7-6 and TRBJ2-3; 16 bases are shared with TRBD2. Per the germline V gene, CDR1 is SGHVS and CDR2 is FNYEAQ. J was trimmed by 4 bases and V by 5 bases; bases with no gene match: 12. The length of the CDR3 is 19 residues. The CDR3 spells CASSQLGTSGRARADTQYF. In DNA, the CDR3 is TGTGCCAGCAGCCAACTCGGGACTAGCGGGAGGGCCAGGGCAGATACGCAGTATTTT.

This clone has a single count. This sequence joins TRBV6-5 and TRBJ2-7, with 10 bases fitting TRBD1. This CDR3 is built from 15 residues. Trimming took 8 bases from V and 4 from J; bases not matched to a gene: 11. CDR1 MNHEY and CDR2 SVGAGI come from the germline V gene. CDR3 loop: CASHLIGTGVYEQYF. CDR3 nucleotide sequence: TGTGCCAGCCATCTCATCGGGACAGGGGTTTACGAGCAGTACTTC.

The table lists this clone with a count of one. The chain recombines TRBV19 with TRBJ1-2; TRBD1 matches 7 bases. The germline V gene encodes CDR1 LNHDA and CDR2 SQIVND (reference sequence). The CDR3 has 15 amino acids. V lost 6 bases to trimming and J lost 0 bases; unmatched junction nucleotides: 7. CDR3 sequence reads: CASRTSGGPNYGYTF. The CDR3 nucleotides are TGTGCCAGTAGGACGTCAGGGGGACCTAACTATGGCTACACCTTC.

This chain uses TRBV6-1 with TRBJ2-1; D is ambiguous. Germline V gene lookup returns CDR1 MNHNS and CDR2 SASEGT. There are 14 residues in the CDR3. Trimming stripped 2 bases from V and 4 bases from J, with 9 bases between. The CDR3 DNA is TGTGCCAGCAGTGAAATCTCCGTTTACAATGAGCAGTTCTTC. Protein sequence: CASSEISVYNEQFF.

This chain links TRBV11-2 with TRBJ1-1; 9 bases agree with TRBD1. Germline CDR1 reads SGHAT; CDR2 reads FQNNGV. CDR3 length equals 16 residues. The J segment lost 8 bases and the V segment lost 4 bases, leaving 14 bases of the junction unmatched. This CDR3 is CASSSASTGGRSEAFF. The CDR3 DNA follows: TGTGCCAGCAGCTCGGCGTCGACAGGGGGACGCTCAGAAGCTTTCTTT.

In its sample, this clone was seen once. The chain joins TRBV28 to TRBJ1-2; the match to TRBD1 covers 7 bases. Trimming took 6 bases from V and 5 from J; bases not matched to a gene: 6. Germline V gene data show CDR1 as MDHEN and CDR2 as SYDVKM. The CDR3 contains 13 residues. CDR3 amino acids: CASRPTGPYGYTF. The CDR3 DNA is TGTGCCAGCAGGCCGACAGGGCCTTATGGCTACACCTTC.

The genes are TRBV6-5 and TRBJ2-5, with 8 bases lining up with TRBD1. The CDR3 sequence is 15 residues long. With 4 bases clipped from V and 4 bases from J, the junction kept 8 bases outside the gene matches. The germline CDR1 and CDR2 sequences are MNHEY and SVGAGI. CDR3 residues: CASSLAQGAGETQYF. As DNA, the CDR3 is TGTGCCAGCAGTTTAGCCCAGGGGGCTGGAGAGACCCAGTACTTC.

This clone came up a few times. The gene calls are TRBV4-1 and TRBJ1-1, with 7 bases fitting TRBD1. The ends lost 1 base at V and 5 bases at J; junction bases unmatched: 7. The V gene's germline CDR1 is MGHRA and CDR2 YSYEKL. The length of the CDR3 is 15 residues. In DNA form, the CDR3 reads TGCGCCAGCAGCCAAGTATGGAGGGGGCGGACTGAAGCTTTCTTT. Translated, it gives CASSQVWRGRTEAFF.

J is TRBJ1-1 and V is TRBV11-2; D is unclear. V gave up 0 bases and J gave up 6 bases, with 5 bases separating them. This CDR3 is built from 12 residues. Germline V CDR1 and CDR2: SGHAT, FQNNGV. CDR3 sequence reads: CASSLETPEAFF. As DNA, the CDR3 is TGTGCCAGCAGCTTAGAAACACCTGAAGCTTTCTTT. Complete variable domain (other parts from reference TRBV11-2 and TRBJ1-1): EAGVAQSPRYKIIEKRQSVAFWCNPISGHATLYWYQQILGQGPKLLIQFQNNGVVDDSQLPKDRFSAERLKGVDSTLKIQPAKLEDSAVYLCASSLETPEAFFGQGTRLTVV.

The rearrangement links TRBV27 to TRBJ2-7; a possible D gene is TRBD1 (6 bases). Germline CDR1 MNHEY, CDR2 SMNVEV (reference sequence). CDR3 size: 13 residues. The V and J ends lost 7 bases and 2 bases respectively, with 12 bases between them. CDR3 DNA: TGTGCCAGCACCTCGACAGGCCCCTACGAGCAGTACTTC. Translation gives CASTSTGPYEQYF.

CDR3 coding DNA: TGTGCCAGCAGCCGGACAGGGGGTAATTCACCCCTCCACTTT. This encodes CASSRTGGNSPLHF. V gene TRBV5-6 combines with J gene TRBJ1-6; 10 nucleotides agree with TRBD1. V shed 4 bases, J shed 6 bases, and the junction held 1 base outside the gene matches. The CDR3 loop spans 14 amino acids. The germline CDR1 and CDR2 sequences are SGHDT and YYEEEE. Complete variable domain (other parts from reference TRBV5-6 and TRBJ1-6): DAGVTQSPTHLIKTRGQQVTLRCSPKSGHDTVSWYQQALGQGPQFIFQYYEEEERQRGNFPDRFSGHQFPNYSSELNVNALLLGDSALYLCASSRTGGNSPLHFGNGTRLTVT.

The chain is built from TRBV30 and TRBJ2-5, with D possibly being TRBD1 (5 bases). V gave up 3 bases and J gave up 5 bases, with 13 bases separating them. The CDR3 has 13 amino acids. Germline CDR1 GTSNPN, CDR2 SVGIG (reference sequence). The CDR3 sequence is CAWRGRVGETQYF. In DNA form, the CDR3 reads TGTGCCTGGAGGGGCAGGGTAGGGGAGACCCAGTACTTC.

This clone was detected once. The rearrangement joins TRBV4-1 to TRBJ2-1, with 13 nucleotides matching TRBD2. Germline V gives CDR1 MGHRA, CDR2 YSYEKL. The CDR3 runs to 18 residues. The V gene end was trimmed by 4 bases and the J gene end by 1 base; junction bases not matched to a gene: 7. The CDR3 spells CASSLLPGLAGSYNEQFF. CDR3 nucleotide sequence: TGCGCCAGCAGCCTCCTACCGGGACTAGCGGGATCCTACAATGAGCAGTTCTTC.

The chain combines TRBV5-1 with TRBJ1-4; TRBD1 agrees at 7 bases. Germline V gives CDR1 SGHRS, CDR2 YFSETQ. CDR3 length: 14 residues. After removal of 4 bases from V and 5 bases from J, the junction contained 5 bases not matched to a gene. CDR3 sequence (DNA): TGCGCCAGCAGCCTCGGGACAGCGAATGAAAAACTGTTTTTT. Its protein product is CASSLGTANEKLFF.

This clone was seen more than once but under ten times. This chain connects TRBV28 to TRBJ1-3; no clear D gene. CDR1 MDHEN and CDR2 SYDVKM come from the germline V gene. CDR3 length: 12 amino acids. Trimming cost V 11 bases and J 4 bases, with 12 bases left between them. The CDR3 region has the DNA TGTGCCGCGGCGGTGACGGGAAACACCATATATTTT. Protein sequence: CAAAVTGNTIYF.

This chain links TRBV29-1 with TRBJ1-1; D is possibly TRBD1 (6 bases). Germline lookup yields CDR1 SQVTM and CDR2 ANQGSEA. Trimming pared 3 bases from V and 3 bases from J, leaving 20 bases between. The CDR3 has 16 residues. The CDR3 loop reads CSVEVWDKAFDTEAFF. The CDR3 DNA sequence: TGCAGCGTTGAGGTGTGGGACAAAGCTTTCGACACTGAAGCTTTCTTT.